This entry features one T cell receptor (beta chain) sequence. Roughly 0.45 to 1 ug RNA was reverse transcribed with random hexamers. Amplification of TCR beta CDR3 spanned 54 Vbeta and 13 Jbeta via immunoSEQ multiplex PCR. TCRdb re-called the immunoSEQ multiplex PCR reads through MiXCR, storing one row per CDR3 protein. The sample contains approximately 230,000 distinct CDR3 sequences, 80% to 95% of which appear only once. Sequencing of TCR beta was undertaken in CD8+ and CD4+ T cells derived from blood. TEMRA cells were FACS-enriched, and CD8+ and CD4+ T cells were isolated negatively. This entry comes from a study of CD8 T cells in Susac syndrome. The CDR3 has 11 amino acids. V was trimmed by 2 bases and J by 5 bases, leaving 6 bases between them. Looked up from germline, CDR1 is DFQATT and CDR2 is SNEGSKA (reference sequence).

This sequence joins TRBV20-1 and TRBJ2-5; D not certain. Sequencing was carried out using CD4+ T cells from PBMCs. This sequence was found in a human donor with multiple sclerosis. Here the CDR3 DNA reads TGCAGTGCTAGAATAGGGGAGACCCAGTACTTC. It codes for CSARIGETQYF.